This T cell receptor beta chain appears in the sequencing data of a study of PD-L1 blockade in urothelial cancer. The repertoire was sequenced with immunoSEQ multiplex PCR; TCRdb's copy has only in-frame clones and lacks some. The table shows tens of thousands of clones, with 80% to 85% occurring only once. Time point specified: pretreatment peripheral blood. This clone was observed a handful of times. Germline V CDR1 and CDR2: MNHEY, SVGAGI. V dropped 5 bases and J dropped 5 bases, with 15 bases sitting between them. The CDR3 has 14 residues. This chain links TRBV6-5 with TRBJ1-1; D may be TRBD1 (5 bases). The sequence derives from a man in his sixties or seventies with urothelial cancer. The specimen was PBMCs, collected around atezolizumab (anti-PD-L1) treatment. CDR3 loop: CASSRGVSETEAFF. CDR3 in DNA: TGTGCCAGCAGTCGGGGGGTCTCGGAGACTGAAGCTTTCTTT.